The present T cell receptor beta chain was sequenced within a study of cytomegalovirus exposure and HLA in healthy donors. Study-wide results and caveats: Analysis was carried out at a later point, and it linked a missense DCLRE1C variant to TCR beta V- and J-gene trimming. Presence/absence analyses assumed roughly uniform sequencing depth across donors. The classifier reportedly diagnosed cytomegalovirus status with high sensitivity and specificity.

The V end was cut by 3 bases, the J end by 5 bases, with 14 bases between. The CDR3 totals 14 residues. CDR1 SGHAT and CDR2 FQDESV come from the germline V gene (reference sequence). PCR was performed using 60 Vbeta and 13 Jbeta primers. Using immunoSEQ multiplex PCR, the repertoire was profiled, and TCRdb retains in-frame clones only, with some absent. The table lists more than 150,000 clones, around 80% of them singletons. A word on this clone: Its target is not known.

Sequenced: PBMCs. The TCR was taken from a woman in her late teens or twenties in good health and CMV-seropositive. The chain couples TRBV11-1 to TRBJ2-7; D may be TRBD2 (5 bases). For the CDR3, the DNA is TGTGCCAGCAGCTTGTCGTCGCTACTAGACGAGCAGTACGTC. Residues: CASSLSSLLDEQYV.